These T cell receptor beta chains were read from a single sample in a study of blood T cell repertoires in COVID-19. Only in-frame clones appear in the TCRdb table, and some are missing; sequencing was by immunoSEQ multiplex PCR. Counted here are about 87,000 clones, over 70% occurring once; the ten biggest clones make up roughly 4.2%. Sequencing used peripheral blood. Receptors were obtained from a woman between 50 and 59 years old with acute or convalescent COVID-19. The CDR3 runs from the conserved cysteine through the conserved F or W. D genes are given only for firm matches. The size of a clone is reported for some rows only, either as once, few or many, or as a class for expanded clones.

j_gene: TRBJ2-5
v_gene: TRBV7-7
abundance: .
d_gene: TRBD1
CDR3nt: TGTGCCAGCAGTCAGGACAGGGGGCATGGGGAGACCCAGTACTTC
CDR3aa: CASSQDRGHGETQYF

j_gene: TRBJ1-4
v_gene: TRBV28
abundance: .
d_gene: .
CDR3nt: TGTGCCAGCAGTGTGGGCAGGGGTAATGAAAAACTGTTTTTT
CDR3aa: CASSVGRGNEKLFF

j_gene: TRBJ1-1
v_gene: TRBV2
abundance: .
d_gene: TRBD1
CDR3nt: TGTGCCAGCGGACAGGGGGTTAACACTGAAGCTTTCTTT
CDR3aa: CASGQGVNTEAFF

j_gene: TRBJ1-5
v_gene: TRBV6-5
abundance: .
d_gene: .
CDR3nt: TGTGCCAGCAGTCGGGTTAGCAATCAGCCCCAGCATTTT
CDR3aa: CASSRVSNQPQHF

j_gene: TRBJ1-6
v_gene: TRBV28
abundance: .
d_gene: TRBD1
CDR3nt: TGTGCCAGCAGTTCGGGACAGGGGAATAATTCACCCCTCCACTTT
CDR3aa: CASSSGQGNNSPLHF

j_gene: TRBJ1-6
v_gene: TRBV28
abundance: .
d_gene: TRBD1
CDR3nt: TGTGCCAGCAGCCGGGACAGGGCTGATTCACCCCTCCACTTT
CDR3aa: CASSRDRADSPLHF

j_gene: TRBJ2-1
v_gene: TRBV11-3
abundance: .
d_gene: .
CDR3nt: TGTGCCAGCAGCCAAGCATCTGGCGGGGGCGTCTACAATGAGCAGTTCTTC
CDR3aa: CASSQASGGGVYNEQFF

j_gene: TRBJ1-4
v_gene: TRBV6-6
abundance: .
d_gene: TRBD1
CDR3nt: TGTGCCAGCAGTGGGGGACAGCATGAAAAACTGTTTTTT
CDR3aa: CASSGGQHEKLFF

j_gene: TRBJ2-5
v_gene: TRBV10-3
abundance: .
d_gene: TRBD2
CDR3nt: TGTGCCATCAGCTGGACTAGCGGGGGGGCCCGAGAGACCCAGTACTTC
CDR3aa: CAISWTSGGARETQYF

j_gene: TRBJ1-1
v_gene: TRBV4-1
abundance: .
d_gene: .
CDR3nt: TGCGCCAGCAGCCAAGGGGGCGGTAACACTGAAGCTTTCTTT
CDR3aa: CASSQGGGNTEAFF

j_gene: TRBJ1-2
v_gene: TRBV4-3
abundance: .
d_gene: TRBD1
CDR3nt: TGCGCCAGCAGCCCCAGACAGGGGGATGGCTACACCTTC
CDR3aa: CASSPRQGDGYTF

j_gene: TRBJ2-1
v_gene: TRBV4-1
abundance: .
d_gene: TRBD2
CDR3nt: TGCGCCAGCAGCCAAGCGGGGGGCTCCTACAATGAGCAGTTCTTC
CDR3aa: CASSQAGGSYNEQFF

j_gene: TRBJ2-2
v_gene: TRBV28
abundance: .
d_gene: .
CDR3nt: TGTGCCAGCAGTCCGGGCTTTTCGCCGCGAGGGATTAAGGCCGGGGAGCTGTTTTTT
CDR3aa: CASSPGFSPRGIKAGELFF

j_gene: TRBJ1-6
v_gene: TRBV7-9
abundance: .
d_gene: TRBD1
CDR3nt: TGTGCCAGCAGCCGAAGAGGACAGGGTGAGAGCTCCTATAATTCACCCCTCCACTTT
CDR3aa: CASSRRGQGESSYNSPLHF

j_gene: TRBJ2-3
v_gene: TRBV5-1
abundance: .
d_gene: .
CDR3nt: TGCGCCAGCAGCCTTGGGGAGTCCTGGGCGCCCCCCGCAGATACGCAGTATTTT
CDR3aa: CASSLGESWAPPADTQYF

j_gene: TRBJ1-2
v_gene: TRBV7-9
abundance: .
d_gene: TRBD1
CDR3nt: TGTGCCAGCAGCTTAAGTTCGGGACAGGGCTTCTATGGCTACACCTTC
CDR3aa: CASSLSSGQGFYGYTF

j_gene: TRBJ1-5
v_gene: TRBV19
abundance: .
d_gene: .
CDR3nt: TGTGCCAGTAGTGCGTCCAAGATAGGGGGTCAGCCCCAGCATTTT
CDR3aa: CASSASKIGGQPQHF

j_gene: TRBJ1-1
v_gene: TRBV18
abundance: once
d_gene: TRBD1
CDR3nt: TGTGCCAGCTCACCTGGAGACAGGGGGCCCGGCACTGAAGCTTTCTTT
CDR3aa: CASSPGDRGPGTEAFF

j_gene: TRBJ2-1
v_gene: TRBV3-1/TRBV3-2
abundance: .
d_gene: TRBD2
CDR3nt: TGTGCCAGCAGCCCGCCCGGACTAGCGAGGTTAAATGAGCAGTTCTTC
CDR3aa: CASSPPGLARLNEQFF

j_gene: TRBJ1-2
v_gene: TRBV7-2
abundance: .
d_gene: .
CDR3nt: TGTGCCAGCAGCCCCTCGTCACAGGGACCCTATGGCTACACCTTC
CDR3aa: CASSPSSQGPYGYTF

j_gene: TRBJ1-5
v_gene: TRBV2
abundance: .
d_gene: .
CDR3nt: TGTGCCAGCAGCAGGCGGGATCAGCCCCAGCATTTT
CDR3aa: CASSRRDQPQHF

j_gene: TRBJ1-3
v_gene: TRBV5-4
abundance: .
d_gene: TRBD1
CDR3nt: TGTGCCAGCACCACCGGGGGACAGGGGGCTGGAAACACCATATATTTT
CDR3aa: CASTTGGQGAGNTIYF

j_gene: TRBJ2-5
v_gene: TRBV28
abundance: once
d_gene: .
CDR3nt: TGTGCCAGCATGGTGTCCAGGGGGACCCAGTACTTC
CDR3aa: CASMVSRGTQYF